This TCR beta chain was profiled in a study of blood T cell repertoires in COVID-19. Background on the study: T cells, B-cell-depleted T cells, or PBMCs provided the cDNA or gDNA that served as material.

The CDR3 loop spans 13 amino acids. The germline CDR1 and CDR2 sequences are SGHAT and FQNNGV. Trimming stripped 2 bases from V and 6 bases from J, with 8 bases between. In the original processing: Reference gene primer amplification in the assay estimated nucleated cell counts. The data were produced by immunoSEQ multiplex PCR, yet TCRdb's version contains in-frame clones alone and is incomplete. That table gives V, J and clone size, and the DNA gave D and trimming. The table records about 120,000 clones, 90% of them present only once. This chain uses TRBV11-2 with TRBJ1-5; D possibly corresponds to TRBD1 (6 bases). Specimen: peripheral blood. The clonotype originates from a woman aged 55 to 70 with COVID-19, enrolled during active disease. The CDR3 region has the DNA TGTGCCAGCAGCTTACAGGGGCGTCAGCCCCAGCATTTT. Amino acid sequence: CASSLQGRQPQHF.